This T cell receptor (beta chain) emerged from a study of human T cells and chemical hapten exposure (dated by TCRdb to about 2021). Notes on the research overall: For sensitization, 2% DPC in acetone was applied to a roughly 2 cm by roughly 2 cm area of upper inner arm skin. Throughout the roughly 25-week study period, patients were also given weekly therapeutic DPC doses on the scalp. Patch tests used Finn chambers with 0.01% DPC on the upper back, scored after 6 days by International Contact Dermatitis Research Group standards. Alopecia areata with under or over 50% scalp involvement, alopecia totalis and alopecia universalis were represented in the patient cohort, which was mostly female. The libraries were sequenced as a pool, and the TCR yield per sample differed mostly because of small variations in library volumes within the pool. In alopecia patients, the study followed how the peripheral blood TCR repertoire changed in vivo over primary and secondary sensitization to diphenylcyclopropenone (DPC), a hapten. Blood was sampled from patients pre-sensitization (week 0) and at 2, 6 and about 24 weeks after DPC sensitization. Approximately 28 alopecia patients gave blood for TCR sequencing at one to four time points (pre-sensitization, 2, 6 and 24 weeks).

Library preparation used RACE. The instrument given in TCRdb is NextSeq 500. Library preparation attached unique molecular identifiers to individual cDNA molecules for quantitative, reproducible TCR counting. From each blood RNA sample, both TCR alpha and TCR beta chains were sequenced. The authors processed their data as follows. The median number of TCRs per sample was some 100,000, ranging from 23,224 to 690,600. The Decombinator software suite was used to annotate the V, J and CDR3 of the TCR reads. For the PS versus PT1 abundance plots, all samples were subsampled to the same number of TCRs (28,000). Expanded TCRs were defined as absent before sensitization and observed at least eight times at the 2-week time point. The public reads were reprocessed in TCRdb via fastp at Q25 and MiXCR, keeping in-frame beta chains. Rows with one shared CDR3 protein collapse into an entry with the most common genes and DNA. The authors' filters were not applied to this entry. The sample table contains 180,000 or so distinct CDR3 sequences; only one count was recorded for 14% of them. The ten most abundant clones make up 1.7% of the sample.

At the junction V is shortened by 7 bases and J by 2 bases; bases outside the gene matches: 13. Looking up the germline V gene yields CDR1 SQVTM and CDR2 ANQGSEA. The CDR3 runs 15 amino acids, cysteine and phenylalanine included. Only the CDR3 part of the read is kept: 45 bases, read in frame from the first base. Only a few counts were recorded for this clonotype. Its specific antigen is unknown. Base qualities are not at hand, and no much larger clone is one base apart. Read against the paper, the sample's time point label means: patch test 1, 2 weeks after DPC sensitization. The treatment or condition label for this specimen denotes: therapeutic diphenylcyclopropenone sensitization with weekly scalp DPC. Blood at each patch-test visit was drawn before the patch test was applied. Patients were considered eligible if aged 18 to 70, diagnosed with alopecia and deemed suitable for DPC therapy, and patients were excluded if pregnant. Total RNA was isolated from unfractionated whole blood collected in Tempus Blood RNA tubes.

Results and caveats for the whole study, not just this receptor: Expanded TCRs formed significantly more large CDR3 similarity clusters than pre-sensitization or healthy control sets, consistent with antigen-driven responses. DPC sensitization did not change how many TCRs were above 1 in 1000 frequency, and no evidence was found of alterations in global repertoire structure. After repeated subsampling, the strength of the expansion versus patch-test correlation and the threshold at which it became significant changed. Because all patients had alopecia, a presumed autoimmune disease, the immune response of the patients might differ from that of healthy individuals. Patch test score was positively correlated with the number of PT1 expanded TCRs, with significance at thresholds 8, 16 and 32 but not at 4.

Rearrangement joined TRBV29-1 to TRBJ2-7; TRBD2 lines up with 8 middle nucleotides. Material: whole blood, obtained in connection with sensitization to the hapten diphenylcyclopropenone (DPC). This clonotype originated in a woman between 25 and 40 years old with alopecia areata. Some clones in this sample may be carry-over from other donors' samples. The bases read TGCAGCGCTTGGGCTCGTAGCGGGGAGACCTACGAGCAGTACTTC. This encodes CSAWARSGETYEQYF.